This T cell receptor (beta chain) was captured in a study of T cells expressing NK-cell markers. Study overall: Sorted CD3+CD56+NKG2C+, CD3+CD56+NKG2C- and CD3+CD56-NKG2C+ T-cell subsets were beta-chain profiled. Overall study results and limits: HCMV specificity of the expanded NKG2C+ T cell clones stayed unclear.

Points on this clonotype: The antigen is not known.

UMIs accompanied the 5'RACE template switching by which TCR beta cDNA was made. After re-calling the 5' RACE reads, TCRdb lists one entry per CDR3 protein, DNA absent. This sample's clone table lists roughly 160,000 distinct CDR3 sequences. The CDR3 is made up of 16 amino acids. The germline V gene has CDR1 LGHNA and CDR2 YNFKEQ. The sample consisted of blood T cells: a sorted CD56 or NKG2C T cell subset, CD4+ or CD8+ T cells, or bulk PBMC T cells (not recorded which). The source of this sequence is a man aged 18-69 years in good health. The V gene is TRBV4-2, the J gene TRBJ2-7; with no DNA, the TCRdb D assignment of TRBD1 cannot be verified. CDR3 amino acids: CASSQDPGQGNKVQYF.